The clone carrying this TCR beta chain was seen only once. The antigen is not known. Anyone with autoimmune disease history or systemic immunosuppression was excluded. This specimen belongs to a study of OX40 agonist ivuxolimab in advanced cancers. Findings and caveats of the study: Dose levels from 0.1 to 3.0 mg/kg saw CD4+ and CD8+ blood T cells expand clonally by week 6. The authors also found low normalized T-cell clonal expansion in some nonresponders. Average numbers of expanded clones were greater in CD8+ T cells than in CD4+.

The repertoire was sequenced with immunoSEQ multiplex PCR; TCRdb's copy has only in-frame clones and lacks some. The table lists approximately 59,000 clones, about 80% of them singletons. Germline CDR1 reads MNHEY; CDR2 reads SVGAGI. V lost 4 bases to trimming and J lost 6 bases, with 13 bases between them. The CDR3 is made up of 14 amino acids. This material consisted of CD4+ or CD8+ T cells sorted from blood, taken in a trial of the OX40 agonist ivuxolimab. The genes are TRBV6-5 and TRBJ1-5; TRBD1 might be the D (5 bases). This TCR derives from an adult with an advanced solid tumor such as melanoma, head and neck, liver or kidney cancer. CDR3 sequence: CASSFGGWAQPQHF. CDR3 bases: TGTGCCAGCAGTTTCGGGGGGTGGGCTCAGCCCCAGCATTTT.